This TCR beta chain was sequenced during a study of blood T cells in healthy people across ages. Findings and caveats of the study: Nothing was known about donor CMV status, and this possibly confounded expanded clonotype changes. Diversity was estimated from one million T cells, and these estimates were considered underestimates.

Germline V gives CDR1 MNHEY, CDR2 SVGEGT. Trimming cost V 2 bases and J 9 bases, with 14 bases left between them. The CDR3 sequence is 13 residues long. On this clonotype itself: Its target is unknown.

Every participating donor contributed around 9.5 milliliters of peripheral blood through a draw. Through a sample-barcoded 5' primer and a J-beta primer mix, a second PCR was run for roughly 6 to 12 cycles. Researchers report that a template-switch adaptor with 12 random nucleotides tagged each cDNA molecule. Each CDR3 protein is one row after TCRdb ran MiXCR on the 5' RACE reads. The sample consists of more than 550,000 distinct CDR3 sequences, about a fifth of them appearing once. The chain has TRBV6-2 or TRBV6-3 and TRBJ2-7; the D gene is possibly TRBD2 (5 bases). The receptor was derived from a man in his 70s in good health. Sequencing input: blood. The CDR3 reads CASSYGEMRAQYV. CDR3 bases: TGTGCCAGCAGTTACGGAGAGATGAGGGCGCAGTACGTC.